This TCR beta chain came from a study of T cell responses to AZD1222 COVID-19 vaccine. Study-wide context: The analysis combined second doses at about 4 or about 12 weeks. Study-level points and caveats: A mostly white British donor set with more females was recruited, and clonal diversity was possibly underestimated.

To note about this clone: Its antigen is undetermined.

CDR1 and CDR2 (germline): LGHNA, YSLEER. The length of the CDR3 is 16 residues. V gave up 0 bases and J gave up 8 bases; unmatched junction bases: 8. TCRdb's table, derived via immunoSEQ multiplex PCR, lists solely in-frame clones and lacks some. The data contain approximately 130,000 clones, roughly 93% of them singletons. The chain carries TRBV4-3 and TRBJ2-1; 9 bases map to TRBD2. The sequenced sample was peripheral blood, obtained on day 0 of AZD1222 vaccination. The receptor's source is an adult in good health. CDR3 nucleotide sequence: TGCGCCAGCAGCCAAGATGGTAGCGGGAGTACCGATGAGCAGTTCTTC. Residues: CASSQDGSGSTDEQFF.